This passage covers 7 T cell receptor beta chains from one sample sequenced in a study of CD8+ T cells in alopecia areata. Reverse transcription of extracted RNA yielded cDNA, which provided the sequencing template. Only in-frame clones appear in the TCRdb table, and some are missing; sequencing was by immunoSEQ multiplex PCR. The data show 140,000 to 150,000 clones, with over 70% seen just once and around 15% held by the top ten. This specimen was CD8+ T cells sorted from blood, taken at week 0. These receptors originate from a human donor with alopecia areata.

This clone was recorded only once. The chain combines TRBV27 with TRBJ2-3; D unclear. CDR3 size: 15 residues. The V gene lost 2 bases and the J gene lost 7 bases, with 16 bases spanning the gap. The germline CDR1 and CDR2 sequences are MNHEY and SMNVEV (reference sequence). The CDR3 DNA sequence: TGTGCCAGCAGTTTAGCCCCCTTCGAAACAAATACGCAGTATTTT. Translating gives CASSLAPFETNTQYF.

The V call is TRBV7-7, the J call TRBJ2-7; a weak D match, TRBD2 (5 bases). The CDR3 spans 15 residues. V was clipped by 0 bases and J by 6 bases, with 15 bases between them. Germline V gives CDR1 SSHAT, CDR2 FNYEAQ (reference sequence). The CDR3 nucleotides read TGTGCCAGCAGCTTAGCGCCTAGCACAGTCAGCGAGCAGTACTTC. This gives the protein CASSLAPSTVSEQYF.

The V gene is TRBV11-2, the J gene TRBJ2-7; D is uncertain. Germline CDR1 reads SGHAT; CDR2 reads FQNNGV. This CDR3 has 13 residues. The V end was cut by 3 bases, the J end by 2 bases, with 8 bases between. The CDR3 region is CASSFAGAYEQYF. The CDR3 DNA follows: TGTGCCAGCAGCTTCGCCGGCGCCTACGAGCAGTACTTC.

This rearrangement joins TRBV29-1 to TRBJ2-7; TRBD2 agrees at 14 bases. Trimming at V came to 6 bases and at J to 6 bases, leaving 16 bases not matched to a gene. In germline, CDR1 is SQVTM, CDR2 ANQGSEA. This CDR3 spans 17 amino acids. CDR3 coding DNA: TGCAGCGTCTTAGGGGGGACTAGCGGGGGAATCTCCGGCGAGCAGTACTTC. This sequence encodes CSVLGGTSGGISGEQYF.

V is TRBV27 and J is TRBJ2-3; 7 nucleotides line up with TRBD1. Germline CDR1 and CDR2: MNHEY and SMNVEV (reference sequence). J gave up 2 bases and V 4 bases, and 6 bases lay outside the gene matches. The length of the CDR3 is 15 residues. The DNA for the CDR3 is TGTGCCAGCAGTTCGGGACAGATATACACAGATACGCAGTATTTT. Translated: CASSSGQIYTDTQYF.

V usage is TRBV7-6 and J usage is TRBJ2-3, with D possibly matching TRBD1 (5 bases). Trimming removed 5 bases from V and 10 bases from J, with 16 bases in between. The CDR3 is made up of 13 amino acids. Per germline, CDR1 SGHVS and CDR2 FNYEAQ. The CDR3 spells CASSPPGNSAQYF. DNA of the CDR3: TGTGCCAGCAGCCCCCCAGGGAATTCAGCGCAGTATTTT.

CDR3 loop: CSVDGTDPYEQYF. DNA of the CDR3: TGCAGCGTCGATGGGACGGATCCCTACGAGCAGTACTTC. This chain links TRBV29-1 with TRBJ2-7; D may match TRBD1 or TRBD2 (5 bases each). CDR3 length equals 13 residues. The germline V gene has CDR1 SQVTM and CDR2 ANQGSEA. Trimming left V 6 bases short and J 2 bases short, with 14 bases between.